This TCR beta chain was identified during a study of T cells in localized non-small cell lung cancer. Study observations and caveats: Sequencing covered just one tumor region, so heterogeneity cannot be ruled out. Uninvolved adjacent lung had higher T cell clonality than tumor and all other tissues.

With regard to this clone: What it binds is not known. One junction end does not reproduce the germline sequence, and a read error may be involved.

Libraries were prepared by immunoSEQ multiplex PCR; TCRdb keeps only in-frame clonotypes and omits some of them. In the table there are around 41,000 clones, 88% of which are singletons. Germline V gene data show CDR1 as SEHNR and CDR2 as FQNEAQ (reference sequence). The CDR3 spans 14 residues. This specimen consisted of peripheral blood, obtained before any cancer treatment. The TCR was taken from a female donor at least 60 years old with stage I squamous cell lung carcinoma. The rearrangement uses TRBV7-9 and TRBJ2-7; TRBD2 aligns across 11 bases. The CDR3 DNA reads as TGTGCCAGCAGTTTAGCGGGAGGGCCTGGGGAGCAGTACTTC. It encodes CASSLAGGPGEQYF.